The rows below give T cell receptor beta chains drawn from one sample of a study of blood T cell repertoires in COVID-19. Libraries were prepared by immunoSEQ multiplex PCR; TCRdb keeps only in-frame clonotypes and omits some of them. The repertoire consists of 80,000 to 100,000 clones, with roughly 90% occurring once and the leading ten covering about 4%. Source material: peripheral blood. The receptor set was obtained from a human donor with COVID-19, enrolled during active disease. The donor label of this sample is uncertain. Both conserved end residues are part of each CDR3. The order of the fields is J gene, D gene, clone size, V gene, CDR3 protein, CDR3 DNA. The D gene is left open where the match is weak. Size tells how often a clone was seen (once, few, many) or the class of an expanded clone, and some rows leave it out.

TRBJ1-2,-,-,TRBV6-5,CASSYYPGANYGYTF,TGTGCCAGCAGTTACTATCCAGGGGCGAACTATGGCTACACCTTC
TRBJ2-7,TRBD2,-,TRBV5-5,CASSLTSGGAGEQYF,TGTGCCAGCAGCTTGACTAGCGGGGGGGCCGGCGAGCAGTACTTC
TRBJ1-3,-,-,TRBV9,CASSGGTAGNTIYF,TGTGCCAGCAGCGGCGGGACTGCTGGAAACACCATATATTTT
TRBJ1-2,-,-,TRBV28,CASSLQVLYGYTF,TGTGCCAGCAGTCTACAGGTCCTCTATGGCTACACCTTC
TRBJ1-2,-,-,TRBV9,CASSVVSLNYGYTF,TGTGCCAGCAGCGTAGTATCACTCAACTATGGCTACACCTTC
TRBJ2-5,-,-,TRBV6-1,CASSERRRVETQYF,TGTGCCAGCAGTGAGAGGCGGCGGGTGGAGACCCAGTACTTC
TRBJ1-1,TRBD1,-,TRBV14,CASSRSWTGVSVDTEAFF,TGTGCCAGCAGCCGGTCGTGGACAGGGGTCTCCGTGGACACTGAAGCTTTCTTT
TRBJ1-2,TRBD1,-,TRBV29-1,CSVDGTGGLYGYTF,TGCAGCGTTGACGGGACAGGGGGCCTCTATGGCTACACCTTC
TRBJ1-1,TRBD1,once,TRBV7-7,CASSQDRDTEAFF,TGTGCCAGCAGCCAAGACAGGGACACTGAAGCTTTCTTT
TRBJ2-1,TRBD2,-,TRBV19,CASSSGPYNEQFF,TGTGCCAGTTCTAGCGGTCCGTACAATGAGCAGTTCTTC
TRBJ2-2,-,-,TRBV5-6,CASSLFLAGELFF,TGTGCCAGCAGCTTGTTCTTGGCAGGGGAGCTGTTTTTT
TRBJ1-5,-,once,TRBV6-6,CASSRTGQPQHF,TGTGCCAGCAGTCGAACCGGGCAGCCCCAGCATTTT
TRBJ1-2,TRBD1,-,TRBV5-1,CASSPGQGAYGYTF,TGCGCCAGCAGTCCAGGACAGGGGGCCTATGGCTACACCTTC
TRBJ2-2,-,-,TRBV6-4,CASSSEGNTGELFF,TGTGCCAGCAGTTCGGAGGGGAACACCGGGGAGCTGTTTTTT
TRBJ2-1,TRBD1,-,TRBV29-1,CSVPGTADGEQFF,TGCAGCGTACCCGGGACAGCCGACGGTGAGCAGTTCTTC
TRBJ1-4,TRBD1,-,TRBV24-1,CATSANRDRDEKLFF,TGTGCCACCAGTGCTAATCGGGACAGGGATGAAAAACTGTTTTTT
TRBJ1-1,TRBD1,once,TRBV3-1/TRBV3-2,CASSEGQGNTEAFF,TGTGCCAGCAGCGAGGGACAGGGGAACACTGAAGCTTTCTTT
TRBJ1-3,TRBD1,-,TRBV9,CASSVGHLGTAGNTIYF,TGTGCCAGCAGCGTAGGTCACCTAGGGACAGCTGGAAACACCATATATTTT
TRBJ2-5,-,-,TRBV7-6,CASSAHIRFQTQYF,TGTGCCAGCAGCGCCCACATAAGATTTCAGACCCAGTACTTC
TRBJ1-6,-,-,TRBV28,CASSLPGTYNSPLHF,TGTGCCAGCAGTTTGCCAGGAACCTATAATTCACCCCTCCACTTT
TRBJ2-3,TRBD2,-,TRBV5-1,CASSLGTSGASTDTQYF,TGCGCCAGCAGCCTAGGGACTAGCGGAGCTAGCACAGATACGCAGTATTTT
TRBJ1-3,TRBD1,-,TRBV6-5,CASSYSMDRTGNTIYF,TGTGCCAGCAGTTACTCCATGGACAGGACTGGAAACACCATATATTTT
TRBJ2-2,-,-,TRBV5-1,CASREGQELFF,TGCGCCAGCCGCGAGGGACAGGAGCTGTTTTTT
TRBJ1-1,TRBD1,-,TRBV6-5,CASSYSIGQGRAFF,TGTGCCAGCAGTTACTCGATTGGACAGGGTCGGGCTTTCTTT
TRBJ2-2,-,-,TRBV6-2/TRBV6-3,CASSPSGELFF,TGTGCCAGCAGTCCGAGCGGGGAGCTGTTTTTT
TRBJ1-2,TRBD1,-,TRBV11-2,CASSQSPTGGYGYTF,TGTGCCAGCAGCCAATCGCCCACAGGGGGCTATGGCTACACCTTC
TRBJ1-5,-,-,TRBV24-1,CATSAGADQPQHF,TGTGCCACCAGCGCAGGGGCCGATCAGCCCCAGCATTTT